This is a list of T cell receptor beta chains from one sample in a study of T-cell memory formation after mild COVID-19. TCRdb independently ran MiXCR on the 5' RACE reads; one entry per CDR3 protein. The table lists around 99,000 distinct CDR3 sequences, over 13% of them singletons. The sample taken for sequencing was PBMCs or a T cell subset sorted from them (not recorded which). All receptors come from a man between 18 and 29 years old who had mild COVID-19 (a few samples of this study predate the infection). Cell type and time point are not known. CDR3s include the opening cysteine and the closing phenylalanine or tryptophan. A D gene is named only where the DNA matches it firmly. Only some rows state a clone size, as once, few, many or a class for expanded clones.

>TRBJ2-3|TRBD2|TRBV6-5|few|15
CASSLERGAKDTQYF
TGTGCCAGCAGTTTAGAGCGGGGGGCTAAAGATACGCAGTATTTT
>TRBJ1-1|-|TRBV14|-|14
CASSQVREVTEAFF
TGTGCCAGCAGCCAAGTTCGGGAAGTCACTGAAGCTTTCTTT
>TRBJ2-5|TRBD2|TRBV4-1|many|16
CASSHYPGLPRKTQYF
TGCGCCAGCAGCCATTATCCGGGACTACCGCGGAAGACCCAGTACTTC
>TRBJ1-6|TRBD1|TRBV20-1|few|16
CSARDLEGQGSSPLHF
TGCAGTGCTAGAGATCTTGAGGGACAGGGAAGCTCACCCCTCCACTTT
>TRBJ2-1|TRBD2|TRBV5-8|-|16
CASSVTLAGSYNEQFF
TGTGCCAGCAGCGTCACACTAGCGGGATCCTACAATGAGCAGTTCTTC
>TRBJ2-1|TRBD2|TRBV5-1|-|17
CASSLAAAGGTYNEQFF
TGCGCCAGCAGCTTGGCCGCGGCGGGGGGAACCTACAATGAGCAGTTCTTC
>TRBJ2-5|-|TRBV4-1|few|15
CASSQETVLQETQYF
TGCGCCAGCAGCCAAGAGACAGTGCTCCAAGAGACCCAGTACTTC
>TRBJ2-2|-|TRBV7-6|few|17
CASSLDRTVMNTGELFF
TGTGCCAGCAGCTTAGACAGGACGGTTATGAACACCGGGGAGCTGTTTTTT
>TRBJ2-5|-|TRBV2|-|17
CASSEAQMALAGETQYF
TGTGCCAGCAGTGAAGCTCAGATGGCCCTGGCTGGAGAGACCCAGTACTTC
>TRBJ2-3|-|TRBV4-3|-|17
CASSQDLHREVTDTQYF
TGCGCCAGCAGCCAAGACCTCCATAGAGAAGTAACAGATACGCAGTATTTT
>TRBJ2-1|-|TRBV6-5|few|11
CASSGRSEQFF
TGTGCCAGCAGTGGGAGGAGTGAGCAGTTCTTC
>TRBJ2-1|-|TRBV6-2/TRBV6-3|many|11
CASSLSGEQFF
TGTGCCAGCAGCCTGAGCGGAGAGCAGTTCTTC
>TRBJ1-1|TRBD1|TRBV6-4|-|14
CASSVDRGNTEAFF
TGTGCCAGCAGTGTGGACAGGGGGAACACTGAAGCTTTCTTT
>TRBJ1-1|-|TRBV2|-|14
CASRRGEVNTEAFF
TGTGCCAGCAGAAGGGGGGAAGTGAACACTGAAGCTTTCTTT
>TRBJ2-4|-|TRBV5-4|-|16
CASSRGGGLGKNIQYF
TGTGCCAGCAGCCGAGGTGGGGGGTTAGGCAAAAACATTCAGTACTTC
>TRBJ2-5|TRBD1|TRBV30|many|15
CAWSPGTGLLETQYF
TGTGCCTGGAGTCCCGGGACAGGGCTCCTGGAGACCCAGTACTTC
>TRBJ2-1|TRBD1|TRBV9|-|16
CASSVQDRVGYNEQFF
TGTGCCAGCAGCGTACAGGACAGGGTAGGATACAATGAGCAGTTCTTC
>TRBJ1-2|-|TRBV4-2|few|18
CASSQDSTRQLGNYGYTF
TGTGCCAGCAGCCAAGATTCTACGCGACAGTTAGGGAACTATGGCTACACCTTC
>TRBJ1-1|-|TRBV27|many|14
CASSLGSSGQEAFF
TGTGCCAGCAGTTTGGGTTCGTCAGGGCAAGAAGCTTTCTTT
>TRBJ2-3|-|TRBV7-6|-|14
CASRWGDTTDTQYF
TGTGCCAGCAGATGGGGGGACACCACAGATACGCAGTATTTT
>TRBJ1-4|TRBD1|TRBV29-1|-|12
CSTGGIDEKLFF
TGCAGCACAGGGGGCATTGATGAAAAACTGTTTTTT
>TRBJ2-5|-|TRBV6-2/TRBV6-3|-|12
CASSSSMETQYF
TGTGCCAGCAGTTCGTCCATGGAGACCCAGTACTTC
>TRBJ2-1|-|TRBV29-1|many|16
CSVEPDRSNWDNEQFF
TGCAGCGTTGAACCGGACAGATCGAATTGGGACAATGAGCAGTTCTTC
>TRBJ2-5|TRBD1|TRBV19|-|16
CASSINGDRSQETQYF
TGTGCCAGTAGTATAAATGGGGACAGAAGCCAAGAGACCCAGTACTTC
>TRBJ1-5|-|TRBV5-3|-|15
CARSLFFSSNQPQHF
TGTGCCAGAAGCTTGTTTTTCAGCAGCAATCAGCCCCAGCATTTT
>TRBJ1-4|TRBD1|TRBV10-1|-|16
CASSEQGARTNEKLFF
TGCGCCAGCAGTGAGCAGGGGGCTCGCACTAATGAAAAACTGTTTTTT
>TRBJ2-5|TRBD2|TRBV7-2|few|15
CASSLASQRGETQYF
TGTGCCAGCAGCTTAGCTTCCCAGCGGGGAGAGACCCAGTACTTC
>TRBJ1-1|-|TRBV20-1|-|14
CSASIRGEGTEAFF
TGCAGTGCTAGTATTCGGGGGGAGGGCACTGAAGCTTTCTTT
>TRBJ2-1|-|TRBV6-5|few|14
CASSYVRQGDEQFF
TGTGCCAGCAGTTACGTCCGCCAGGGAGACGAGCAGTTCTTC
>TRBJ1-6|-|TRBV6-6|-|14
CASYGGAGNSPLHF
TGTGCCAGCTACGGCGGAGCGGGGAATTCACCCCTCCACTTT
>TRBJ1-1|-|TRBV12-3/TRBV12-4|-|13
CASSFSREWGAFF
TGTGCCAGCAGCTTTTCGCGGGAGTGGGGGGCTTTCTTT
>TRBJ2-3|-|TRBV18|-|16
CASSPKETRRADTQYF
TGTGCCAGCTCACCAAAGGAGACGAGAAGAGCAGATACGCAGTATTTT
>TRBJ2-3|-|TRBV6-2/TRBV6-3|few|14
CASSYTRTTDTQYF
TGTGCCAGCAGTTACACACGAACCACAGATACGCAGTATTTT
>TRBJ1-1|TRBD1|TRBV5-1|many|14
CASSYRGARTEAFF
TGCGCCAGCAGTTACAGGGGAGCGCGGACTGAAGCTTTCTTT
>TRBJ2-3|-|TRBV20-1|few|13
CSARDYLTDTQYF
TGCAGTGCTAGGGACTACCTCACAGATACGCAGTATTTT
>TRBJ2-3|TRBD2|TRBV7-2|-|16
CASSPLAGGLTDTQYF
TGTGCCAGCAGCCCCCTAGCGGGGGGCCTCACAGATACGCAGTATTTT
>TRBJ2-3|-|TRBV6-4|-|13
CASSDGNTDTQYF
TGTGCCAGCAGTGACGGGAACACAGATACGCAGTATTTT
>TRBJ2-3|-|TRBV5-6|many|11
CASSLLDTQYF
TGTGCCAGCAGCTTGTTGGATACGCAGTATTTT
>TRBJ2-5|-|TRBV7-6|-|13
CASSLVYLETQYF
TGTGCCAGCAGCTTAGTTTATCTAGAGACCCAGTACTTC
>TRBJ2-7|-|TRBV4-2|-|14
CASSFGGADYEQYF
TGTGCCAGCAGCTTCGGAGGGGCTGACTACGAGCAGTACTTC
>TRBJ1-1|-|TRBV11-2|few|14
CASSDVTGNTEAFF
TGTGCCAGCAGCGACGTAACAGGGAACACTGAAGCTTTCTTT
>TRBJ2-1|-|TRBV12-3/TRBV12-4|few|11
CASSFFHEQFF
TGTGCCAGCAGTTTCTTCCATGAGCAGTTCTTC
>TRBJ2-5|TRBD1|TRBV6-2/TRBV6-3|-|13
CASSGQGKETQYF
TGTGCCAGCTCAGGACAGGGGAAGGAGACCCAGTACTTC
>TRBJ2-5|-|TRBV4-3|-|14
CASSQGSVGETQYF
TGCGCCAGCAGCCAAGGGAGTGTGGGGGAGACCCAGTACTTC
>TRBJ2-3|-|TRBV3-1|many|11
CASSRRDTQYF
TGTGCCAGCAGCCGGCGAGATACGCAGTATTTT
>TRBJ1-5|-|TRBV20-1|many|12
CSARGTRQPQHF
TGCAGTGCTAGAGGCACGCGTCAGCCCCAGCATTTT
>TRBJ2-7|TRBD2|TRBV12-3/TRBV12-4|few|18
CASSFGPSGGPSSYEQYF
TGTGCCAGCAGTTTTGGTCCTAGCGGGGGCCCGAGCTCCTACGAGCAGTACTTC
>TRBJ2-1|-|TRBV10-3|many|12
CAITDTWDEQFF
TGTGCCATCACCGACACCTGGGATGAGCAGTTCTTC
>TRBJ2-5|-|TRBV25-1|-|16
CASSERLGEYQETQYF
TGTGCCAGCAGTGAAAGGTTAGGGGAGTACCAAGAGACCCAGTACTTC
>TRBJ1-4|-|TRBV6-6|few|16
CASSFSAGASNEKLFF
TGTGCCAGCAGTTTTTCAGCAGGGGCGAGTAATGAAAAACTGTTTTTT
>TRBJ2-2|TRBD1|TRBV12-3/TRBV12-4|-|15
CASSSDRANTGELFF
TGTGCCAGCAGTTCTGACAGGGCGAACACCGGGGAGCTGTTTTTT
>TRBJ1-1|-|TRBV5-1|many|14
CASSSHRGNTEAFF
TGCGCCAGCAGCTCACACAGAGGGAACACTGAAGCTTTCTTT
>TRBJ2-7|-|TRBV4-1|many|15
CASSLSGWSSYEQYF
TGCGCCAGCAGCCTGAGCGGCTGGAGCTCCTACGAGCAGTACTTC
>TRBJ1-6|TRBD1|TRBV6-5|-|15
CASTNSGTGGSPLHF
TGTGCCAGCACTAACTCCGGGACAGGCGGTTCACCCCTCCACTTT
>TRBJ1-4|-|TRBV4-1|many|15
CASSQKWGINEKLFF
TGCGCCAGCAGCCAAAAGTGGGGGATTAATGAAAAACTGTTTTTT